In this sample, the clone carrying this TCR beta chain turned up a few times. Its antigen is not known. The authors obtained PBMCs from 10 ml of fresh peripheral blood. The V end lost 4 bases, the J end lost 5 bases, and 18 bases lay between the germline ends. CDR3 length: 15 residues. CDR1 SGDLS and CDR2 YYNGEE come from the germline V gene. Amplification targeted TCR beta CDR3 regions from RNA transcripts. HTBI primers were employed in a first-round RT-PCR of the TCR CDR3. TCRdb reanalysed the multiplex PCR reads using MiXCR and keeps one entry per CDR3 protein. The sample holds approximately 370,000 distinct CDR3 sequences; 17% are singletons and the top ten take around a third. The data stem from a study of T cells in Graves' hyperthyroidism and ophthalmopathy. General study points: Appearing also in blood were most of the thyroid clonotypes expanded above 0.001.

Input material: blood. This clonotype was sampled from a woman younger than 45 with Graves' hyperthyroidism that later progressed to Graves' ophthalmopathy. The chain recombines TRBV9 with TRBJ1-2; D is perhaps TRBD1 (6 bases). The CDR3 protein is CASSPRDTHFYGYTF. The CDR3, as DNA: TGTGCCAGCAGCCCAAGGGACACACACTTTTATGGCTACACCTTC.